These T cell receptor beta chains were read from a single sample in a study of blood T cell repertoires in COVID-19. Libraries were prepared by immunoSEQ multiplex PCR; TCRdb keeps only in-frame clonotypes and omits some of them. The sample contains 150,000 to 200,000 clones, 75% to 90% of which appear only once. The sequenced sample consisted of peripheral blood. The origin of the receptors is a woman in her 70s with COVID-19, enrolled during active disease. CDR3s leave out the opening cysteine and the closing phenylalanine or tryptophan. The size field is filled for only some rows; it gives once, few, many or a size class.

v_gene: TRBV5-1
abundance: NA
j_gene: TRBJ2-2
CDR3aa: ASSLDRTELAYTGELF

v_gene: TRBV4-1
abundance: NA
j_gene: TRBJ1-3
CDR3aa: ASSQAWSSGNTIY

v_gene: TRBV18
abundance: few
j_gene: TRBJ1-5
CDR3aa: ASSEGEGGNQPQH

v_gene: TRBV2
abundance: NA
j_gene: TRBJ1-2
CDR3aa: ASSGEVHSYGYT

v_gene: TRBV18
abundance: few
j_gene: TRBJ2-7
CDR3aa: ASSSGTGAGEQY

v_gene: TRBV28
abundance: NA
j_gene: TRBJ2-5
CDR3aa: ASSPTGGGEETQY

v_gene: TRBV7-2
abundance: NA
j_gene: TRBJ1-2
CDR3aa: ASSWDSDYGYT

v_gene: TRBV6-2/TRBV6-3
abundance: NA
j_gene: TRBJ2-5
CDR3aa: ASSFRAGGVETQY

v_gene: TRBV11-1
abundance: NA
j_gene: TRBJ2-7
CDR3aa: ASSLGLKAYEQY

v_gene: TRBV28
abundance: few
j_gene: TRBJ1-3
CDR3aa: ASSARGGRRSGNTIY

v_gene: TRBV5-1
abundance: NA
j_gene: TRBJ2-1
CDR3aa: ASSSERLAGVNEQF

v_gene: TRBV6-2/TRBV6-3
abundance: NA
j_gene: TRBJ2-7
CDR3aa: ASSYRVERAGPTYEQY

v_gene: TRBV19
abundance: NA
j_gene: TRBJ1-5
CDR3aa: ASSIGTGTVQSQPQH

v_gene: TRBV19
abundance: NA
j_gene: TRBJ1-5
CDR3aa: ASSRPDRPNQPQH

v_gene: TRBV10-3
abundance: NA
j_gene: TRBJ2-2
CDR3aa: ATKSENTGELF

v_gene: TRBV6-2/TRBV6-3
abundance: NA
j_gene: TRBJ2-1
CDR3aa: ASSYRTIGQGNEQF

v_gene: TRBV1
abundance: NA
j_gene: TRBJ2-5
CDR3aa: TSMLAQGFED

v_gene: TRBV11-2
abundance: few
j_gene: TRBJ2-6
CDR3aa: ASSLSSGANVLT

v_gene: TRBV4-3
abundance: NA
j_gene: TRBJ2-5
CDR3aa: ASSQEWGDGRETQY

v_gene: TRBV27
abundance: NA
j_gene: TRBJ1-5
CDR3aa: ASSLLAQVGSNQPQH

v_gene: TRBV7-3
abundance: NA
j_gene: TRBJ2-1
CDR3aa: ASSYAGGGYNEQF

v_gene: TRBV18
abundance: NA
j_gene: TRBJ1-3
CDR3aa: ASSPLTASSGNTIY

v_gene: TRBV19
abundance: NA
j_gene: TRBJ2-1
CDR3aa: ASSIGRTSGRVSGEQF

v_gene: TRBV6-6
abundance: NA
j_gene: TRBJ2-7
CDR3aa: ASRSSNSDEQY

v_gene: TRBV29-1
abundance: NA
j_gene: TRBJ2-5
CDR3aa: SVPGQVGWQETQY

v_gene: TRBV4-1
abundance: NA
j_gene: TRBJ1-4
CDR3aa: ASSQVSTGSYGKLF

v_gene: TRBV5-1
abundance: NA
j_gene: TRBJ2-2
CDR3aa: ASSFGPRGPGTGELF

v_gene: TRBV28
abundance: few
j_gene: TRBJ2-5
CDR3aa: ASSFPQAETQY

v_gene: TRBV3-1/TRBV3-2
abundance: NA
j_gene: TRBJ2-3
CDR3aa: ASSQWTSGSDTQY

v_gene: TRBV19
abundance: NA
j_gene: TRBJ1-4
CDR3aa: ASSRDFNEKLF

v_gene: TRBV29-1
abundance: many
j_gene: TRBJ1-1
CDR3aa: SVARSETEAF

v_gene: TRBV4-1
abundance: NA
j_gene: TRBJ1-1
CDR3aa: ASSQEGRGLTNTEAF

v_gene: TRBV2
abundance: NA
j_gene: TRBJ2-3
CDR3aa: ASSGLVVTDTQY

v_gene: TRBV15
abundance: NA
j_gene: TRBJ2-5
CDR3aa: ATSRAPRGGRLQETQY

v_gene: TRBV14
abundance: once
j_gene: TRBJ2-7
CDR3aa: ASSQDSRREQY

v_gene: TRBV7-2
abundance: NA
j_gene: TRBJ1-5
CDR3aa: ASSLSPGTANQPQH

v_gene: TRBV6-4
abundance: once
j_gene: TRBJ2-7
CDR3aa: ASSDSGERPGTSGTRGGSYEQY

v_gene: TRBV30
abundance: NA
j_gene: TRBJ2-2
CDR3aa: AWRTGDPGELF

v_gene: TRBV2
abundance: NA
j_gene: TRBJ2-7
CDR3aa: ASSEWSGRVSYEQY

v_gene: TRBV28
abundance: many
j_gene: TRBJ2-6
CDR3aa: ASSLGLAGRSGANVLT

v_gene: TRBV18
abundance: NA
j_gene: TRBJ2-7
CDR3aa: ASSPQRAYEQY

v_gene: TRBV11-2
abundance: many
j_gene: TRBJ2-3
CDR3aa: ASSLEVAGRTSDTQY

v_gene: TRBV5-1
abundance: NA
j_gene: TRBJ2-7
CDR3aa: ASSLVASATVPYEQY

v_gene: TRBV3-1/TRBV3-2
abundance: NA
j_gene: TRBJ1-2
CDR3aa: ASTPLASPNYGYT

v_gene: TRBV5-5
abundance: NA
j_gene: TRBJ1-6
CDR3aa: ASSLETGNSPLH

v_gene: TRBV29-1
abundance: few
j_gene: TRBJ1-5
CDR3aa: SPLPGDRNQPQH

v_gene: TRBV6-5
abundance: NA
j_gene: TRBJ2-7
CDR3aa: ASSIREEQY

v_gene: TRBV7-2
abundance: NA
j_gene: TRBJ2-1
CDR3aa: ASSPNLLVRAGNEQF

v_gene: TRBV9
abundance: NA
j_gene: TRBJ1-3
CDR3aa: ASSVATGTGGVGNTIY

v_gene: TRBV6-4
abundance: NA
j_gene: TRBJ2-5
CDR3aa: ASSPEAGETQY

v_gene: TRBV6-6
abundance: NA
j_gene: TRBJ2-1
CDR3aa: ASSYSEGNEQF

v_gene: TRBV28
abundance: NA
j_gene: TRBJ1-2
CDR3aa: ASSFQRDRALPRGYT

v_gene: TRBV18
abundance: NA
j_gene: TRBJ2-7
CDR3aa: ASSSRAVGWNGQY